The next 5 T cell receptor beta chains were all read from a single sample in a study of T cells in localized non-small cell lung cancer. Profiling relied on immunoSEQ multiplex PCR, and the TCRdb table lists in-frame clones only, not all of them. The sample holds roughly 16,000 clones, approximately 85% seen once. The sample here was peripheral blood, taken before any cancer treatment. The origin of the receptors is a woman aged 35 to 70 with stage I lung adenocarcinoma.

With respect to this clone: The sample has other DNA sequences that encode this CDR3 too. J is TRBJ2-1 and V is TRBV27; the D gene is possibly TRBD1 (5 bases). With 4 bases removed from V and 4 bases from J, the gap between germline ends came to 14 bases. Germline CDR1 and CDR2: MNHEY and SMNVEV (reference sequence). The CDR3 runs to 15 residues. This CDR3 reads CASSSQRQRYNEQFF. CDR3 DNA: TGTGCCAGCAGTTCGCAGAGACAGCGATACAATGAGCAGTTCTTC.

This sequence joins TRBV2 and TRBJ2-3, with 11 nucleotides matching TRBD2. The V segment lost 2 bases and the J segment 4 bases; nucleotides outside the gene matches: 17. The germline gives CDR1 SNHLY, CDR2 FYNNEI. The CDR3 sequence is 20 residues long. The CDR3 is CASSEWKGGTSGGLPDTQYF. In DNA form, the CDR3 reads TGTGCCAGCAGTGAATGGAAAGGGGGCACTAGCGGGGGTTTGCCAGATACGCAGTATTTT.

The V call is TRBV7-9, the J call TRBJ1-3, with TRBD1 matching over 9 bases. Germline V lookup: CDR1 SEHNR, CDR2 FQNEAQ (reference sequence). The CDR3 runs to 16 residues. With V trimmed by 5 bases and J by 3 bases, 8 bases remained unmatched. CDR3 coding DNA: TGTGCCAGCAGCCCCCGACAGGGGGGGGGTGGAAACACCATATATTTT. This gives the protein CASSPRQGGGGNTIYF.

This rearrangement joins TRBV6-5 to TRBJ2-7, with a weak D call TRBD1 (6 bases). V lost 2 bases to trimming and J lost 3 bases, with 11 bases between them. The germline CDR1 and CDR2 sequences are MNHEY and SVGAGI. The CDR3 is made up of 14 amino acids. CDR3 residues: CASSYGTGHYEQYF. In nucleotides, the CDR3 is TGTGCCAGCAGTTACGGTACAGGGCACTACGAGCAGTACTTC.

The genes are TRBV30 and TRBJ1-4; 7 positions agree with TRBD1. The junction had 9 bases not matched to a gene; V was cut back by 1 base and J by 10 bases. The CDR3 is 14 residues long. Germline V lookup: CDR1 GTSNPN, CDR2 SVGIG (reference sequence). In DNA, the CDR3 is TGTGCCTGGAGTGCAGGGGGTAAGGCGGGAAAACTGTTTTTT. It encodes CAWSAGGKAGKLFF.